This T cell receptor (beta chain) was sequenced for a study of blood T cell repertoires in COVID-19. Study-level information: Collection of acute and convalescent COVID-19 samples took place in the United States, Italy and Spain. In each case, the material was cDNA or gDNA derived from T cells, B-cell-depleted T cells, or PBMCs.

Authors' analysis steps: The assay estimated nucleated cells by amplifying reference gene primers. Some clones are missing from TCRdb's copy, which holds only in-frame ones; the method was immunoSEQ multiplex PCR. The V and J calls and clone size are taken from that table; D and trimming were inferred from the DNA. The sample includes some 330,000 clones, roughly nine tenths of them seen just once. Seattle patients were enrolled during active infection and followed longitudinally. V lost 6 bases, J lost 6 bases, and 5 bases stayed unmatched. There are 13 residues in the CDR3. The sequencing input was peripheral blood. This receptor was obtained from a woman aged 25 to 39 with COVID-19, enrolled during active disease. J is TRBJ1-1 and V is TRBV12-3 or TRBV12-4; TRBD1 matches at 9 bases. DNA for the CDR3: TGTGCCAGCAGCGGGACAGGGAGGTCTGAAGCTTTCTTT. This gives the protein CASSGTGRSEAFF.